This is a list of T cell receptor beta chains from one sample in a study of CD8 T cells in ankylosing spondylitis. TCRdb recomputed calls from the 5' RACE reads with MiXCR, one row per CDR3 protein. The sample holds 470,000 or so distinct CDR3 sequences, 26% seen once. Input material: blood, either unsorted or a sorted T cell fraction (not recorded which). These receptors all come from a male donor with ankylosing spondylitis. The CDR3 runs from the conserved cysteine through the conserved F or W. The D gene is left open where the match is weak. For some rows the clone size is stated as once, few or many, or as a class when expanded; others skip it.

clone size: -; D gene: TRBD2; V gene: TRBV3-1; J gene: TRBJ2-3; CDR3 protein: CASSQGLAGRGTDTQYF; CDR3 DNA: TGTGCCAGCAGCCAAGGACTAGCGGGACGGGGCACAGATACGCAGTATTTT
clone size: -; D gene: -; V gene: TRBV7-2; J gene: TRBJ2-3; CDR3 protein: CASSPGIIRTDTQYF; CDR3 DNA: TGTGCCAGCAGCCCGGGGATAATTCGCACAGATACGCAGTATTTT
clone size: -; D gene: -; V gene: TRBV10-2; J gene: TRBJ2-5; CDR3 protein: CASSEWARAQETQYF; CDR3 DNA: TGCGCCAGCAGTGAGTGGGCTAGGGCACAAGAGACCCAGTACTTC
clone size: many; D gene: -; V gene: TRBV29-1; J gene: TRBJ2-3; CDR3 protein: CSVRKGGDSYTDTQYF; CDR3 DNA: TGCAGCGTCCGAAAAGGGGGGGACTCCTACACAGATACGCAGTATTTT
clone size: few; D gene: -; V gene: TRBV11-2; J gene: TRBJ1-1; CDR3 protein: CASSLSQASVTEAFF; CDR3 DNA: TGTGCCAGCAGCTTATCACAGGCCTCGGTCACTGAAGCTTTCTTT
clone size: few; D gene: -; V gene: TRBV5-1; J gene: TRBJ2-2; CDR3 protein: CASSLRFNTGELFF; CDR3 DNA: TGCGCCAGCAGCTTGCGATTTAACACCGGGGAGCTGTTTTTT
clone size: -; D gene: -; V gene: TRBV20-1; J gene: TRBJ2-3; CDR3 protein: CSATGESTDTQYF; CDR3 DNA: TGCAGTGCTACCGGAGAGAGCACAGATACGCAGTATTTT
clone size: few; D gene: TRBD2; V gene: TRBV12-3/TRBV12-4; J gene: TRBJ2-1; CDR3 protein: CASILAGGVSYNEQFF; CDR3 DNA: TGTGCCAGCATTCTAGCGGGAGGGGTATCCTACAATGAGCAGTTCTTC
clone size: -; D gene: TRBD2; V gene: TRBV19; J gene: TRBJ2-3; CDR3 protein: CASKLAGGSGTQYF; CDR3 DNA: TGTGCCAGTAAACTAGCGGGAGGCAGTGGTACGCAGTATTTT
clone size: -; D gene: TRBD1; V gene: TRBV20-1; J gene: TRBJ1-1; CDR3 protein: CSAPRQGPNTEAFF; CDR3 DNA: TGCAGTGCTCCAAGACAGGGACCGAACACTGAAGCTTTCTTT
clone size: -; D gene: -; V gene: TRBV3-1; J gene: TRBJ2-7; CDR3 protein: CASSQYGLEQYF; CDR3 DNA: TGTGCCAGCAGCCAATACGGACTCGAGCAGTACTTC
clone size: few; D gene: TRBD2; V gene: TRBV3-1; J gene: TRBJ2-2; CDR3 protein: CASSPPSGVNTGELFF; CDR3 DNA: TGTGCCAGCAGCCCCCCTAGCGGGGTCAACACCGGGGAGCTGTTTTTT
clone size: -; D gene: -; V gene: TRBV5-5; J gene: TRBJ1-3; CDR3 protein: CASSSLRGAAGNTIYF; CDR3 DNA: TGTGCCAGCAGCTCGCTACGGGGGGCGGCTGGAAACACCATATATTTT
clone size: -; D gene: TRBD2; V gene: TRBV20-1; J gene: TRBJ2-3; CDR3 protein: CSANPLLAGGRNTQYF; CDR3 DNA: TGCAGTGCCAACCCTCTTCTAGCGGGAGGTCGAAATACGCAGTATTTT
clone size: -; D gene: -; V gene: TRBV11-2; J gene: TRBJ2-1; CDR3 protein: CASSPLVGSYNEQFF; CDR3 DNA: TGTGCCAGCAGCCCCCTAGTGGGCTCCTACAATGAGCAGTTCTTC
clone size: -; D gene: -; V gene: TRBV29-1; J gene: TRBJ2-2; CDR3 protein: CSVASHSTGELFF; CDR3 DNA: TGCAGCGTTGCCTCTCATTCCACCGGGGAGCTGTTTTTT
clone size: few; D gene: -; V gene: TRBV6-2/TRBV6-3; J gene: TRBJ1-5; CDR3 protein: CASSYSTSPQPQHF; CDR3 DNA: TGTGCCAGCAGTTACTCGACCAGTCCTCAGCCCCAGCATTTT
clone size: -; D gene: -; V gene: TRBV5-1; J gene: TRBJ2-5; CDR3 protein: CASSLSVHQETQYF; CDR3 DNA: TGCGCCAGCAGCTTGTCGGTACACCAAGAGACCCAGTACTTC
clone size: -; D gene: -; V gene: TRBV5-6; J gene: TRBJ1-1; CDR3 protein: CASSPRGGVPEAFF; CDR3 DNA: TGTGCCAGCAGCCCAAGGGGGGGGGTGCCTGAAGCTTTCTTT
clone size: -; D gene: TRBD2; V gene: TRBV30; J gene: TRBJ2-2; CDR3 protein: CAWKLAGVNTGELFF; CDR3 DNA: TGTGCCTGGAAACTAGCGGGAGTGAACACCGGGGAGCTGTTTTTT
clone size: -; D gene: -; V gene: TRBV12-3/TRBV12-4; J gene: TRBJ1-6; CDR3 protein: CASSPSRGGSDNSPLHF; CDR3 DNA: TGTGCCAGCAGTCCTTCAAGGGGGGGATCGGATAATTCACCCCTCCACTTT
clone size: -; D gene: TRBD2; V gene: TRBV10-3; J gene: TRBJ2-5; CDR3 protein: CAIRGAGMETQYF; CDR3 DNA: TGTGCCATCAGGGGAGCGGGAATGGAGACCCAGTACTTC
clone size: few; D gene: -; V gene: TRBV5-1; J gene: TRBJ2-2; CDR3 protein: CASSLTGTNTGELFF; CDR3 DNA: TGCGCCAGCAGCTTGACAGGGACGAACACCGGGGAGCTGTTTTTT
clone size: many; D gene: -; V gene: TRBV7-2; J gene: TRBJ1-2; CDR3 protein: CASSLVGAKANYGYTF; CDR3 DNA: TGTGCCAGCAGCTTAGTCGGCGCAAAAGCTAACTATGGCTACACCTTC
clone size: few; D gene: -; V gene: TRBV5-1; J gene: TRBJ1-4; CDR3 protein: CASSLVQRNEKLFF; CDR3 DNA: TGCGCCAGCAGCTTGGTACAGCGTAATGAAAAACTGTTTTTT
clone size: -; D gene: -; V gene: TRBV7-2; J gene: TRBJ1-6; CDR3 protein: CASSSNRNSPLHF; CDR3 DNA: TGTGCCAGCAGCTCCAACAGGAATTCACCCCTCCACTTT
clone size: -; D gene: -; V gene: TRBV5-1; J gene: TRBJ2-2; CDR3 protein: CASSPEPGPRVVELFF; CDR3 DNA: TGCGCCAGCAGCCCCGAACCTGGACCAAGGGTTGTGGAGCTGTTTTTT
clone size: few; D gene: TRBD1; V gene: TRBV10-3; J gene: TRBJ2-1; CDR3 protein: CAISEGTGTGAYNEQFF; CDR3 DNA: TGTGCCATCAGTGAGGGGACCGGGACAGGGGCCTACAATGAGCAGTTCTTC
clone size: once; D gene: TRBD1; V gene: TRBV12-5; J gene: TRBJ2-1; CDR3 protein: CASGPGQGVYNEQFF; CDR3 DNA: TGTGCTAGTGGCCCCGGACAGGGAGTTTACAATGAGCAGTTCTTC
clone size: few; D gene: -; V gene: TRBV28; J gene: TRBJ1-5; CDR3 protein: CASSSPGYQPQHF; CDR3 DNA: TGTGCCAGCAGTTCCCCGGGATATCAGCCCCAGCATTTT
clone size: -; D gene: -; V gene: TRBV12-3/TRBV12-4; J gene: TRBJ1-1; CDR3 protein: CASSLPGQAPSRTEAFF; CDR3 DNA: TGTGCCAGCAGCCTACCTGGTCAGGCGCCTTCGCGCACTGAAGCTTTCTTT
clone size: few; D gene: TRBD2; V gene: TRBV5-1; J gene: TRBJ2-3; CDR3 protein: CASSLEAGATDTQYF; CDR3 DNA: TGCGCCAGCAGCTTGGAGGCGGGAGCCACAGATACGCAGTATTTT
clone size: few; D gene: TRBD1; V gene: TRBV12-3/TRBV12-4; J gene: TRBJ2-5; CDR3 protein: CASTRTGTKETQYF; CDR3 DNA: TGTGCCAGCACCCGGACAGGAACGAAAGAGACCCAGTACTTC
clone size: many; D gene: -; V gene: TRBV7-9; J gene: TRBJ2-3; CDR3 protein: CASSVLSTDTQYF; CDR3 DNA: TGTGCCAGCAGCGTACTTAGCACAGATACGCAGTATTTT
clone size: once; D gene: -; V gene: TRBV28; J gene: TRBJ1-4; CDR3 protein: CASSRGSATNEKLFF; CDR3 DNA: TGTGCCAGCAGCCGAGGGTCCGCAACTAATGAAAAACTGTTTTTT
clone size: -; D gene: -; V gene: TRBV20-1; J gene: TRBJ1-1; CDR3 protein: CSASPTRGMNTEAFF; CDR3 DNA: TGCAGTGCTAGCCCCACCAGGGGCATGAACACTGAAGCTTTCTTT
clone size: -; D gene: -; V gene: TRBV7-2; J gene: TRBJ2-6; CDR3 protein: CASSPGVRGANVLTF; CDR3 DNA: TGTGCCAGCAGCCCTGGGGTACGGGGGGCCAACGTCCTGACTTTC
clone size: few; D gene: -; V gene: TRBV10-2; J gene: TRBJ1-1; CDR3 protein: CASRTVSNMNTEAFF; CDR3 DNA: TGCGCCAGCAGGACAGTTTCAAATATGAACACTGAAGCTTTCTTT
clone size: few; D gene: -; V gene: TRBV6-1; J gene: TRBJ1-2; CDR3 protein: CAIQTAGRGYGYTF; CDR3 DNA: TGTGCCATCCAGACCGCAGGGCGCGGCTATGGCTACACCTTC
clone size: -; D gene: TRBD1; V gene: TRBV7-2; J gene: TRBJ1-5; CDR3 protein: CASSRQGAQGGDQPQHF; CDR3 DNA: TGTGCCAGCAGCCGACAGGGGGCGCAAGGAGGGGATCAGCCCCAGCATTTT
clone size: -; D gene: -; V gene: TRBV5-1; J gene: TRBJ2-3; CDR3 protein: CASSFGVTDTQYF; CDR3 DNA: TGCGCCAGCAGCTTCGGGGTCACAGATACGCAGTATTTT
clone size: -; D gene: TRBD1; V gene: TRBV7-9; J gene: TRBJ2-3; CDR3 protein: CASSRGQITDTQYF; CDR3 DNA: TGTGCCAGCAGCCGGGGACAGATCACAGATACGCAGTATTTT
clone size: -; D gene: -; V gene: TRBV19; J gene: TRBJ1-1; CDR3 protein: CASSPPGAEAFF; CDR3 DNA: TGTGCCAGTAGTCCCCCCGGGGCTGAAGCTTTCTTT
clone size: few; D gene: -; V gene: TRBV20-1; J gene: TRBJ1-1; CDR3 protein: CSADYQRENTEAFF; CDR3 DNA: TGCAGTGCAGACTATCAGCGTGAGAACACTGAAGCTTTCTTT
clone size: few; D gene: -; V gene: TRBV20-1; J gene: TRBJ1-1; CDR3 protein: CSASQNKGIQAFF; CDR3 DNA: TGCAGTGCTAGTCAAAATAAGGGGATTCAAGCTTTCTTT